This entry features one T cell receptor (beta chain) sequence. This sample was included in a study of cytomegalovirus exposure and HLA in healthy donors. Measured with immunoSEQ multiplex PCR; TCRdb has only the in-frame clones, and not every one. Of under 400,000 clones in the sample, 70% to 90% were seen once. The CDR3 loop spans 15 amino acids. V lost 3 bases and J lost 7, with 18 bases in between. Germline loops: CDR1 LNHDA, CDR2 SQIVND (reference sequence). The TCR was taken from a man in his thirties or forties in good health and CMV-seronegative. The chain carries TRBV19 and TRBJ1-1; D perhaps matches TRBD1 (5 bases). Input material: PBMCs. CDR3 loop: CASSIPRTRVVEAFF. In nucleotides, the CDR3 is TGTGCCAGTAGTATCCCCCGGACACGAGTGGTTGAAGCTTTCTTT.